The clone carrying this TCR beta chain was observed a handful of times. These data originate in a study of cytomegalovirus exposure and HLA in healthy donors. The PCR used 60 Vbeta and 13 Jbeta primers. Clones were sequenced by immunoSEQ multiplex PCR, and TCRdb holds only the in-frame ones, with some missing. The sample has roughly 100,000 clones, about four fifths seen once. Material for sequencing was PBMCs. This sequence originates from a woman aged 40 to 50 in good health and CMV-seronegative.

CDR3 protein: CASSQGQMTINTQYF. The CDR3 DNA sequence: TGTGCCAGCAGCCAAGGACAAATGACCATCAATACGCAGTATTTT. V gene TRBV4-2 combines with J gene TRBJ2-3, with no clear D. The CDR3 contains 15 residues. The V gene's germline CDR1 is LGHNA and CDR2 YNFKEQ. The V and J ends lost 1 base and 7 bases respectively, with 15 bases between them.